This paragraph reports one TCR beta chain. This entry belongs to a study of OX40 agonist ivuxolimab in advanced cancers. Measured with immunoSEQ multiplex PCR; TCRdb has only the in-frame clones, and not every one. The repertoire consists of approximately 18,000 clones, with around 69% occurring once and the leading ten covering roughly 19%. This sequence was found in an adult with an advanced solid tumor such as melanoma, head and neck, liver or kidney cancer. The sequences come from CD4+ or CD8+ T cells sorted from blood, collected in a trial of the OX40 agonist ivuxolimab.

CDR3 sequence: CASRDSQDYGYTF. The CDR3 DNA reads as TGTGCCAGCCGGGACAGTCAGGACTATGGCTACACCTTC. The chain has TRBV19 and TRBJ1-2; 7 bases match TRBD1. The CDR3 runs 13 residues. Germline V gives CDR1 LNHDA, CDR2 SQIVND (reference sequence). V trimming: 9 bases; J trimming: 3 bases; junction bases outside the gene matches: 7.